This is a list of T cell receptor beta chains from one sample in a study of identical twins. From the 5' RACE reads, TCRdb called clonotypes with MiXCR, one entry per CDR3 protein. Of some 900,000 distinct CDR3 sequences listed, around 12% are singletons. These data were also reused for a study on yellow fever vaccine responses in identical twins.

Sample: PBMCs. These receptors all stem from a woman between 18 and 30 years old in good health. Each CDR3 is given with its conserved first and last residue. Fields, in order: D gene, J gene, V gene, clone size, CDR3 DNA, CDR3 protein. The D gene is left open where the match is weak. Clone size is shown for a subset of rows, as once, few, many or a class of expanded clone.

. TRBJ2-5 TRBV29-1 few TGCAGCGCCGGAGAGGGAGAGACCCAGTACTTC CSAGEGETQYF
. TRBJ1-1 TRBV11-3 . TGTGCCAGCAGCCAATTCGGACAATCAGGCACTGAAGCTTTCTTT CASSQFGQSGTEAFF
. TRBJ1-6 TRBV7-3 few TGTGCCAGCAGCTTAACCGGGACGAACAGTTCACCCCTCCACTTT CASSLTGTNSSPLHF
. TRBJ1-1 TRBV28 . TGTGCCAGCAATCCAGGAGGCAACCCGAACACTGAAGCTTTCTTT CASNPGGNPNTEAFF
TRBD1 TRBJ1-2 TRBV20-1 . TGCAGTGCTAGGGACAGGGCGTTGACCCGTAACTATGGCTACACCTTC CSARDRALTRNYGYTF
. TRBJ1-1 TRBV5-1 . TGCGCCAGCAGCTTGATAGGGTCCGACACTGAAGCTTTCTTT CASSLIGSDTEAFF
. TRBJ1-1 TRBV28 few TGTGCCAGCAGTGGCGAAGGGGCAGGGAGTACTGAAGCTTTCTTT CASSGEGAGSTEAFF
TRBD2 TRBJ2-1 TRBV7-9 many TGTGCCAGCAGCTCAGGAGGACCGGGACTAGGAATAAATGAGCAGTTCTTC CASSSGGPGLGINEQFF
TRBD2 TRBJ2-7 TRBV12-3/TRBV12-4 many TGTGCCAGCAGCCTTAGCGGGAGGGCCTACGAGCAGTACTTC CASSLSGRAYEQYF
. TRBJ2-3 TRBV24-1 . TGTGCCACCAGTGAGTCAGGAGGGCCGAGTTCAGATACGCAGTATTTT CATSESGGPSSDTQYF
TRBD1 TRBJ1-5 TRBV12-3/TRBV12-4 few TGTGCCAGCACCACAGGGGCTGCTCAGCCCCAGCATTTT CASTTGAAQPQHF
. TRBJ1-3 TRBV3-1 . TGTGCCAGCAGCCAAGAGCACACCATATATTTT CASSQEHTIYF
TRBD1 TRBJ1-1 TRBV2 many TGTGCCAGCTCCCCCCTGGACAGGGGTCCCACTGAAGCTTTCTTT CASSPLDRGPTEAFF
TRBD1 TRBJ2-5 TRBV7-9 few TGTGCCAGCAGCCGACCCCAGGGGGCTCAGACCCAGTACTTC CASSRPQGAQTQYF
TRBD1 TRBJ2-1 TRBV18 . TGTGCCAGCTCACCGGGACAGCCGAATCGGGAGCAGTTCTTC CASSPGQPNREQFF
TRBD1 TRBJ2-7 TRBV12-3/TRBV12-4 . TGTGCCAGCAGTTCTGGGACAGGGGAATCTTTATACGAGCAGTACTTC CASSSGTGESLYEQYF
TRBD1 TRBJ2-5 TRBV5-1 many TGCGCCAGCAGCTTGGTGGGACAGGCCCAAGAGACCCAGTACTTC CASSLVGQAQETQYF
. TRBJ2-1 TRBV2 . TGTGCCAGCAGTGAAGCCCACCTCGGCGGAAGATCCCAAAATGAGCAGTTCTTC CASSEAHLGGRSQNEQFF
TRBD2 TRBJ2-7 TRBV28 few TGTGCCAGCAACCCTACTAGCGGGAGCCCCTACGAGCAGTACTTC CASNPTSGSPYEQYF
. TRBJ2-1 TRBV24-1 few TGTGCCACCAGTGAGGTCGGGGGCGAGTACAATGAGCAGTTCTTC CATSEVGGEYNEQFF
. TRBJ1-1 TRBV15 . TGTGCCACCAGTTCAGACCTGAACACTGAAGCTTTCTTT CATSSDLNTEAFF
. TRBJ1-1 TRBV5-1 few TGCGCCAGCAGCTCCGTACTACAGGGGAACACTGAAGCTTTCTTT CASSSVLQGNTEAFF
. TRBJ2-5 TRBV2 . TGTGCCAGCAGTGAAGCGCTTCAATACCAACAAGAGACCCAGTACTTC CASSEALQYQQETQYF
. TRBJ2-5 TRBV2 many TGTGCCAGCAGTTCAGAGACCCAGTACTTC CASSSETQYF
. TRBJ2-5 TRBV6-2/TRBV6-3 many TGTGCCAGCACCAAGTGGACAGCGCAAGAGACCCAGTACTTC CASTKWTAQETQYF
TRBD2 TRBJ2-1 TRBV12-3/TRBV12-4 few TGTGCCAGCAGACCGCTAGCGGGAGTTTGGAATGAGCAGTTCTTC CASRPLAGVWNEQFF
. TRBJ1-2 TRBV7-9 . TGTGCCAGCAGCTTAGGAGGGGGTATCTATGGCTACACCTTC CASSLGGGIYGYTF
TRBD1 TRBJ2-1 TRBV15 few TGTGCCACCAGCAGAGGGACAGGGCGGGACAATGAGCAGTTCTTC CATSRGTGRDNEQFF
. TRBJ2-5 TRBV13 few TGTGCCAGCAGCGCAGAGCAAGTAGAGACCCAGTACTTC CASSAEQVETQYF
. TRBJ1-2 TRBV6-5 few TGTGCCAGCAGTTATCTAGCCAGGGGACCCTATGGCTACACCTTC CASSYLARGPYGYTF
TRBD1 TRBJ2-3 TRBV12-5 few TGTGCTAGTGGTTTGTCGACAGGGATGGGGAGAGATACGCAGTATTTT CASGLSTGMGRDTQYF
. TRBJ2-3 TRBV27 . TGTGCCAGCAGTCCCTGGGACTCTTCCACAGATACGCAGTATTTT CASSPWDSSTDTQYF
. TRBJ2-3 TRBV20-1 many TGCAGTGCTAGGGCCCCGGATACGCAGTATTTT CSARAPDTQYF
. TRBJ1-3 TRBV4-1 . TGCGCCAGCAGAGCGGGGCAGGCCAGCTCTGGAAACACCATATATTTT CASRAGQASSGNTIYF
TRBD1 TRBJ2-1 TRBV5-1 few TGCGCCAGTGGACAGGGGGATTCGAATGAGCAGTTCTTC CASGQGDSNEQFF
. TRBJ1-1 TRBV5-6 few TGTGCCAGCAGCCGTCCGGAGGGTGCCGCTTTCTTT CASSRPEGAAFF
. TRBJ2-5 TRBV24-1 . TGTGCCACCAGTGATTTTGACCGACAAGAGACCCAGTACTTC CATSDFDRQETQYF
. TRBJ2-5 TRBV7-9 . TGTGCCAGCAGCTTAGAGGATTGGGGCCAAGAGACCCAGTACTTC CASSLEDWGQETQYF
. TRBJ1-6 TRBV7-9 . TGTGCCAGCGAGCAGGGCTATTCACCCCTCCACTTT CASEQGYSPLHF
TRBD2 TRBJ2-1 TRBV20-1 few TGCAGTGTCAAAATGGGGGGGTCCTACAATGAGCAGTTCTTC CSVKMGGSYNEQFF
TRBD2 TRBJ2-1 TRBV10-3 . TGTGCCATCAGTGAGACTAGCGGGACCGACTTAAATGAGCAGTTCTTC CAISETSGTDLNEQFF
. TRBJ2-3 TRBV20-1 few TGCAGTGCTGACGGGACTAGCACAGATACGCAGTATTTT CSADGTSTDTQYF